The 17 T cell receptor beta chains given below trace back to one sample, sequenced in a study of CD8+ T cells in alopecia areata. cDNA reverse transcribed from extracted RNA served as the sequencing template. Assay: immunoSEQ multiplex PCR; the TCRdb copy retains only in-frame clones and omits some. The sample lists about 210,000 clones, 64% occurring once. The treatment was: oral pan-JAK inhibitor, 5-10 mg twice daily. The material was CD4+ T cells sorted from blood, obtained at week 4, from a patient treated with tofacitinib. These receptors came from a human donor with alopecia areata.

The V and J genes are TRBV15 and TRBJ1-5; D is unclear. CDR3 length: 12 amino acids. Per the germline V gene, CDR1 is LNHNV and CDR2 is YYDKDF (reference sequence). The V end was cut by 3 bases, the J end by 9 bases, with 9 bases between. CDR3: CATSSNSRPQHF. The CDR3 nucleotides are TGTGCCACCAGCAGTAATAGTCGGCCCCAGCATTTT.

The DNA of the CDR3 is TGTGCCAGCAGTGAATGGGCAGATCAAGAGACCCAGTACTTC. This codes for CASSEWADQETQYF. This chain connects TRBV25-1 to TRBJ2-5, with D hard to call. In germline, CDR1 is MGHDK, CDR2 SYGVNS. With 1 base removed from V and 2 bases from J, the gap between germline ends came to 8 bases. This CDR3 region has 14 residues.

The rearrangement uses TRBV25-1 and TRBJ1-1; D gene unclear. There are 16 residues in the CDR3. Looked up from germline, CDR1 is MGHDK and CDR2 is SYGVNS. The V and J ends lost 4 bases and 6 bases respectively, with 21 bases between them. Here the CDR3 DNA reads TGTGCCAGCAGTGGGGAGGGTGGGGTTAGTTATGCTGAAGCTTTCTTT. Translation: CASSGEGGVSYAEAFF.

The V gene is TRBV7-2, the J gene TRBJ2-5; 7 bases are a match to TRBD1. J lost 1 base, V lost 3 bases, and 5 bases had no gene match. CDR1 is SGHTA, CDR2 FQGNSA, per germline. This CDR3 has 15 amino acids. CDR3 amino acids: CASSFQTGSQETQYF. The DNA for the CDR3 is TGTGCCAGCAGCTTCCAGACAGGGTCCCAAGAGACCCAGTACTTC.

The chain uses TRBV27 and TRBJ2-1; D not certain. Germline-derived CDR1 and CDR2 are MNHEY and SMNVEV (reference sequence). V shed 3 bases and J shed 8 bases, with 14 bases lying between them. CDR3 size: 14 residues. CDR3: CASSLSPLLYEQFF. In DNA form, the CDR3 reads TGTGCCAGCAGTTTGAGCCCGCTTCTCTATGAGCAGTTCTTC.

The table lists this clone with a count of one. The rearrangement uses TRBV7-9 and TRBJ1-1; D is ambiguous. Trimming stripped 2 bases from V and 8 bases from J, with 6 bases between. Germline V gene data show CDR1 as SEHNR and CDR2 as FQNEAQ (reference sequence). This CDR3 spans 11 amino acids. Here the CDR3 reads CASSLFGEAFF. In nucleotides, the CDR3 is TGTGCCAGCAGCTTATTTGGGGAAGCTTTCTTT.

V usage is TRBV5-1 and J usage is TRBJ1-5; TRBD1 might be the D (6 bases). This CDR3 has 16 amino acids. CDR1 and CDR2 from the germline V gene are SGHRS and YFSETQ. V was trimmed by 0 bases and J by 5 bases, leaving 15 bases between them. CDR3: CASSLANTGMDQPQHF. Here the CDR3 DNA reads TGCGCCAGCAGCTTGGCAAACACAGGGATGGATCAGCCCCAGCATTTT.

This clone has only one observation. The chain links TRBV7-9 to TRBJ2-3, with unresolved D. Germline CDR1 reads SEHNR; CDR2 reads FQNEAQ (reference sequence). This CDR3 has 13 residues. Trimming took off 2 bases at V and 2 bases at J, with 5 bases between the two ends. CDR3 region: CASSLLITDTQYF. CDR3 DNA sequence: TGTGCCAGCAGCTTATTAATCACAGATACGCAGTATTTT.

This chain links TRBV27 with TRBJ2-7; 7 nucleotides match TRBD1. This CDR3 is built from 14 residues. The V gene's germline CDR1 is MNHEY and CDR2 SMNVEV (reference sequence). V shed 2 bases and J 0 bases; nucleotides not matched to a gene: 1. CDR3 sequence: CASSLGTVSYEQYF. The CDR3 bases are TGTGCCAGCAGTTTAGGGACAGTCTCCTACGAGCAGTACTTC.

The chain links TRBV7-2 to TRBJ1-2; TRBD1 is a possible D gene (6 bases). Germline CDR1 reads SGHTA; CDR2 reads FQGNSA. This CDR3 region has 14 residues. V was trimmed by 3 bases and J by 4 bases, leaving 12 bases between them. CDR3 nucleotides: TGTGCCAGCAGCTTTTGGGGGCTCGGCTATGGCTACACCTTC. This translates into CASSFWGLGYGYTF.

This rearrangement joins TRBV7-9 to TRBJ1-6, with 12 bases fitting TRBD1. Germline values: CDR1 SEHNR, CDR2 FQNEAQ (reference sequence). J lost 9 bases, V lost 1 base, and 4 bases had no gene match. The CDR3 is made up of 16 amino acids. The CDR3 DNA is TGTGCCAGCAGCTTAGGCGGGACAGGGGGCGGTTCACCCCTCCACTTT. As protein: CASSLGGTGGGSPLHF.

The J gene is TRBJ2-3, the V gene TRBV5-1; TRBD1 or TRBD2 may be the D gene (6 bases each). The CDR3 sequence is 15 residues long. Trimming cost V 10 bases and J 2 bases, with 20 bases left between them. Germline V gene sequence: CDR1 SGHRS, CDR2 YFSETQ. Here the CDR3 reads CASHGGDTVTDTQYF. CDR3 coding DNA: TGCGCCTCCCATGGCGGGGACACTGTCACAGATACGCAGTATTTT.

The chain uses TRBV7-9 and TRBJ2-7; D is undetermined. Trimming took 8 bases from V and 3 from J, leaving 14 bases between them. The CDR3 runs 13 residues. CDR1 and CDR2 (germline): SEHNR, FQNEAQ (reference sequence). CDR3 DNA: TGTGCCAGCGCCGGTGGCGGATACTACGAGCAGTACTTC. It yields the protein CASAGGGYYEQYF.

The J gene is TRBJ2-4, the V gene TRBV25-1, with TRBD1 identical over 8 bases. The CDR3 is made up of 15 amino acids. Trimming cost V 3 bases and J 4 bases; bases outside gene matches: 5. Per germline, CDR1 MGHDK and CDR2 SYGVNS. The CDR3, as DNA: TGTGCCAGCAGTGATCCTAGACAGGGGAAAAACATTCAGTACTTC. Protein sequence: CASSDPRQGKNIQYF. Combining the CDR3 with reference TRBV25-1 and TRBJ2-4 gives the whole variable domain EADIYQTPRYLVIGTGKKITLECSQTMGHDKMYWYQQDPGMELHLIHYSYGVNSTEKGDLSSESTVSRIRTEHFPLTLESARPSHTSQYLCASSDPRQGKNIQYFGAGTRLSVL.

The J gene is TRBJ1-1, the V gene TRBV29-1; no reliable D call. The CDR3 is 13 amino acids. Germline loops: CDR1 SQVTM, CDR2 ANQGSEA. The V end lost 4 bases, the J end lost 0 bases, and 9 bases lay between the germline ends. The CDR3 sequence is CSVARVLNTEAFF. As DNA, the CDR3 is TGCAGCGTTGCCCGGGTGTTGAACACTGAAGCTTTCTTT.

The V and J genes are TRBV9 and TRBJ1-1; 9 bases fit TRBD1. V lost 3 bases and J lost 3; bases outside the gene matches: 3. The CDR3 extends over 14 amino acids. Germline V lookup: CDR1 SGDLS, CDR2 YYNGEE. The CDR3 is CASSEGTGYTEAFF. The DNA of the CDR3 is TGTGCCAGCAGCGAGGGGACAGGGTACACTGAAGCTTTCTTT.

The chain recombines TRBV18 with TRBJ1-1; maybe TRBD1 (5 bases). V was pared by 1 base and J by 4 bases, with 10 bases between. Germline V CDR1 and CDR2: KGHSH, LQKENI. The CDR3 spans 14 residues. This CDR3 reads CASSPLQQATEAFF. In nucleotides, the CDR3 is TGTGCCAGCTCACCACTACAACAGGCCACTGAAGCTTTCTTT.